One and the same sample provided the 26 T cell receptor beta chains below, sequenced in a study of CXCR3-negative and CXCR3-positive naive CD8 T cells. UMI labels and 5' RACE were used to prepare the TRB cDNA libraries. TCRdb reprocessed the 5' RACE reads; each CDR3 protein has one entry and no DNA is given. This sample carries 56,000 or so distinct CDR3 sequences, with around a fifth going to the ten biggest clones. The sample consisted of memory CD8+ T cells from blood. The receptors come from a human donor in good health. Some clones in this sample may be carry-over from other donors' samples.

This rearrangement joins TRBV12-3 or TRBV12-4 to TRBJ2-1; absent DNA, TCRdb's TRBD1 call cannot be checked. The CDR3 contains 15 residues. The CDR3 region is CASSLSTPTWDEQFF.

The chain uses TRBV20-1 and TRBJ2-1. CDR3 length equals 15 residues. The germline CDR1 and CDR2 sequences are DFQATT and SNEGSKA (reference sequence). The CDR3 region is CSARDPEKGYNEQFF.

The chain uses TRBV12-3 or TRBV12-4 and TRBJ2-2. The CDR3 is 15 residues long. The CDR3 spells CASSGRVEYTGELFF.

J is TRBJ1-1 and V is TRBV6-2 or TRBV6-3. The V gene's germline CDR1 is MNHEY and CDR2 SVGEGT. The CDR3 spans 16 residues. CDR3 sequence: CASSEGLTPLNTEAFF.

The chain combines TRBV7-6 with TRBJ1-5. CDR1 is SGHVS, CDR2 FNYEAQ, per germline. The CDR3 has 17 amino acids. The CDR3 spells CASSLAQHRDGNQPQHF.

V is TRBV6-2 or TRBV6-3 and J is TRBJ1-1. The CDR3 consists of 14 residues. Germline loops: CDR1 MNHEY, CDR2 SVGEGT. The CDR3 sequence: CASSSRFGDTEAFF.

The chain recombines TRBV4-3 with TRBJ2-1; the TCRdb call, TRBD2, lacks DNA for checking. From germline, CDR1 is LGHNA and CDR2 YSLEER. CDR3 size: 19 residues. CDR3 protein: CASSQALAGGLVAYNEQFF.

CDR3 sequence reads: CASSSLGGAYTEAFF. The chain is built from TRBV12-3 or TRBV12-4 and TRBJ1-1; with no DNA, the TCRdb D assignment of TRBD1 cannot be verified. There are 15 residues in the CDR3.

The chain couples TRBV20-1 to TRBJ2-3; the D call from TCRdb, TRBD1, cannot be confirmed without DNA. The length of the CDR3 is 14 residues. The germline gives CDR1 DFQATT, CDR2 SNEGSKA (reference sequence). The CDR3: CSARRGGAEDTQYF.

The chain carries TRBV25-1 and TRBJ2-5; checking the TCRdb D call of TRBD2 is not possible without DNA. The CDR3 is 15 amino acids. Germline V gene lookup returns CDR1 MGHDK and CDR2 SYGVNS. CDR3 sequence reads: CASRGSGGAVETQYF.

The CDR3 loop reads CASSLQGANTEAFF. The V call is TRBV12-3 or TRBV12-4, the J call TRBJ1-1; TCRdb picks TRBD1, but there is no DNA to check that call. CDR3 length equals 14 residues.

According to its frequency, this clonotype is medium-sized (0.01 to 0.1%). V gene TRBV4-2 combines with J gene TRBJ2-3; lacking DNA, the TRBD1 call made by TCRdb goes unchecked. The CDR3 is 16 residues long. Germline CDR1 is LGHNA and CDR2 is YNFKEQ. The CDR3 is CASSQDAGTGTDTQYF.

The genes are TRBV7-9 and TRBJ2-3. In germline, CDR1 is SEHNR, CDR2 FQNEAQ (reference sequence). The CDR3 sequence is 13 residues long. CDR3 protein: CASSPIEWGTQYF.

The chain recombines TRBV28 with TRBJ2-1; without DNA, the TCRdb call of TRBD1 cannot be checked. CDR1 is MDHEN, CDR2 SYDVKM, per germline. The CDR3 runs to 16 residues. CDR3 in amino acids: CASSLGGAGVGNEQFF.

The J gene is TRBJ2-7, the V gene TRBV7-9; TCRdb returns TRBD2, unconfirmable since there is no DNA. CDR1 and CDR2 from the germline V gene are SEHNR and FQNEAQ (reference sequence). The CDR3 runs to 14 residues. The CDR3 loop reads CASRSPGLAHEQYF.

The chain is built from TRBV6-2 or TRBV6-3 and TRBJ2-7; TCRdb proposes TRBD1, but this gene call is untestable without DNA. Germline CDR1 reads MNHEY; CDR2 reads SVGEGT. The CDR3 consists of 15 residues. CDR3 region: CASRTGTGDFYEQYF.

This chain uses TRBV29-1 with TRBJ1-2; checking the TCRdb D call of TRBD1 is not possible without DNA. The CDR3 length is 13 residues. CDR1 is SQVTM, CDR2 ANQGSEA, per germline. CDR3 residues: CSVDTGLNYGYTF.

The V and J genes are TRBV28 and TRBJ1-1. The length of the CDR3 is 11 residues. The V gene's germline CDR1 is MDHEN and CDR2 SYDVKM. The CDR3 is CASSPSTEAFF.

This rearrangement joins TRBV20-1 to TRBJ2-7; no DNA is available, so the TRBD2 call from TCRdb remains unchecked. Germline CDR1 is DFQATT and CDR2 is SNEGSKA (reference sequence). The CDR3 has 15 amino acids. The CDR3 reads CSASISIEGGNEQYF.

This sequence joins TRBV6-5 and TRBJ1-1. The germline V gene encodes CDR1 MNHEY and CDR2 SVGAGI. This CDR3 has 14 amino acids. The CDR3: CASSNINTYTEAFF.

The chain recombines TRBV4-1 with TRBJ1-2; lacking DNA, the TRBD1 call made by TCRdb goes unchecked. Germline V CDR1 and CDR2: MGHRA, YSYEKL. The CDR3 is 15 amino acids. The CDR3 sequence is CASSQVSGDGYGFTF.

The chain links TRBV20-1 to TRBJ2-2. Germline-derived CDR1 and CDR2 are DFQATT and SNEGSKA (reference sequence). The CDR3 has 14 residues. CDR3 sequence: CSARVGINTGELFF.

The CDR3 spells CASSQDSGTADEQYF. This chain joins TRBV4-2 and TRBJ2-7; the D call of TRBD1 rests on TCRdb alone, since no DNA is present to check it. The germline V gene encodes CDR1 LGHNA and CDR2 YNFKEQ. The CDR3 spans 15 residues.

The chain couples TRBV12-3 or TRBV12-4 to TRBJ2-7. CDR3 length: 12 residues. CDR3 residues: CASSLQSYEQYF.

This chain links TRBV20-1 with TRBJ2-7; TCRdb names TRBD1, which stays unverified in the absence of DNA. Germline V gene data show CDR1 as DFQATT and CDR2 as SNEGSKA (reference sequence). This CDR3 spans 15 amino acids. The CDR3 sequence is CSASPPGPPLEEQYF.

The chain joins TRBV29-1 to TRBJ2-7; TCRdb reports TRBD1, a call that lacks DNA to check it against. There are 13 residues in the CDR3. Per germline, CDR1 SQVTM and CDR2 ANQGSEA. The CDR3 sequence: CSVATAGVYEQYF.